This T cell receptor (beta chain) was retrieved from a study of post-analysis software for immune sequencing data (dated by TCRdb to between 2014 and 2017). With regard to the full study: Relapsing-remitting, secondary progressive and progressive-relapsing multiple sclerosis were recorded as disease courses, and subtype annotation was lacking for some patients. The multiple sclerosis patient repertoires were compared with about a dozen previously published healthy control repertoires from donors aged about 6 to 26 years. A subset of samples was prepared in parallel using single-end sample barcoding, then pooled and co-amplified after Illumina adapter ligation. The paper as a whole reports these results and caveats: Patients showed significantly higher frequencies than controls for about five TRBV segments, among them TRBV5-6, TRBV5-1 and TRBV20-1. Direct clustering with F measure revealed strong co-clustering of samples prepared in the same batch, which led to a batch-effect correction. The multiple sclerosis patient group was slightly younger than the control group. Normalized Chao1 diversity was significantly lower in multiple sclerosis patients than controls, suggesting substantial peripheral T-cell clonal expansion.

Library preparation used PCR. Sequencing was performed on an Illumina HiSeq 2500. Unique molecular identifiers were incorporated into TCR beta cDNA libraries to reduce PCR and sequencing biases. Per 1 to 10 million input T cells, roughly 500,000 cDNA molecules were obtained, such that each molecule approximated one T cell. The patient libraries were prepared and sequenced with the same protocol used for the earlier healthy control dataset. Within a given batch, samples were prepared together, multiplexed and sequenced on the same HiSeq lane. As for how the authors treated the data: MIGEC was used to process the raw barcoded reads, and molecular identifier groups with only a single read were discarded before consensus assembly and CDR3 extraction. Clonotype tables were post-analysed with VDJtools, and diversity was normalized by down-sampling all datasets to the smallest sample size. In repertoire overlap clustering, CDR3 amino acid sequences, but not nucleotide sequences, were matched to correct batch-related cross-sample contamination. TCRdb reprocessed the public reads (quality trimming at Q25 with fastp, clone calling with MiXCR) and kept in-frame beta chains. Duplicate CDR3 protein sequences are folded into a single record with the most common DNA and genes. TCRdb assigned the V and J calls; the authors' analysis was not used. The sample includes hundreds of thousands of distinct CDR3 sequences, with approximately 30% observed a single time. Of the sample, 0.5% to 0.6% falls within the top ten clones.

The CDR3 starts with the cysteine, ends with the phenylalanine, and has 15 residues. The sequence is cut down to CDR3 DNA, 45 bases in frame from base 1. According to the germline V gene (reference sequence), CDR1 reads MNHEY and CDR2 reads SMNVEV. The junction carries 15 bases between V and J, which are trimmed by 3 bases and 3 bases respectively. To note about this clonotype: Its specific antigen is unknown. The record has no base qualities; no much larger clone is one base away.

To demonstrate the VDJtools post-analysis software, TCR beta repertoires were profiled from the peripheral blood of 13 young patients with multiple sclerosis. Multiple sclerosis patients were children and adolescents aged 6 to 15 years. This clonotype was obtained from a girl between 10 and 17 years old with multiple sclerosis. Specimen: blood. The chain is assembled from TRBV27 and TRBJ2-7, with the D call perhaps TRBD1 or TRBD2, each one matching 5 bases. The DNA reads TGTGCCAGCAGTTTTGGCCGGGACGGAGTCTACGAGCAGTACTTC. The resulting protein is CASSFGRDGVYEQYF.